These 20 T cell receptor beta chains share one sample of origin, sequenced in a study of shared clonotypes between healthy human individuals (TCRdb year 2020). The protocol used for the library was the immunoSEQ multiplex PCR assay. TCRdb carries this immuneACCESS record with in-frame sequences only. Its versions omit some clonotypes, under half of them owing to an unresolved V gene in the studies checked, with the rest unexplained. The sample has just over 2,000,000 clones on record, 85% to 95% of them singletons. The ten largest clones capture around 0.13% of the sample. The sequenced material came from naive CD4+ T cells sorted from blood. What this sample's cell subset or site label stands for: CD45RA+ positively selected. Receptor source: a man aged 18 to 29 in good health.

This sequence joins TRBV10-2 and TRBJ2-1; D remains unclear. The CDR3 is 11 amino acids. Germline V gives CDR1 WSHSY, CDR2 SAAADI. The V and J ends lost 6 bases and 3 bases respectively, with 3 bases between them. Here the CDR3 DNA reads TGCGCCAGCAGCCACTACAATGAGCAGTTCTTC. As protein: CASSHYNEQFF.

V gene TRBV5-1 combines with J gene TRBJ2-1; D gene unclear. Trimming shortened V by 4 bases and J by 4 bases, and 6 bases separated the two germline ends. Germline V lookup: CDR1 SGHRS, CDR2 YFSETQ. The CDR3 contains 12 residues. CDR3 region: CASSPGYNEQFF. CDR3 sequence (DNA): TGCGCCAGCAGCCCCGGGTACAATGAGCAGTTCTTC.

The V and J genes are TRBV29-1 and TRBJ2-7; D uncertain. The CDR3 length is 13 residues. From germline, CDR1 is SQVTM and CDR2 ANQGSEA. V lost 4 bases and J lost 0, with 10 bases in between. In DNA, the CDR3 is TGCAGCGTTGTCGCCGGTTCCTCCTACGAGCAGTACTTC. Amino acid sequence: CSVVAGSSYEQYF.

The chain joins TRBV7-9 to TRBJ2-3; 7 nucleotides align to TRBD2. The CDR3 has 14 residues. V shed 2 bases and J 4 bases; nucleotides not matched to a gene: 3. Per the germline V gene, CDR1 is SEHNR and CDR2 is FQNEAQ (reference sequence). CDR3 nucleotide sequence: TGTGCCAGCAGCTTACGCGGGAGCGCAGATACGCAGTATTTT. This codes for CASSLRGSADTQYF. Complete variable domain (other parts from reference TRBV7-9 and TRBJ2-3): DTGVSQNPRHKITKRGQNVTFRCDPISEHNRLYWYRQTLGQGPEFLTYFQNEAQLEKSRLLSDRFSAERPKGSFSTLEIQRTEQGDSAMYLCASSLRGSADTQYFGPGTRLTVL.

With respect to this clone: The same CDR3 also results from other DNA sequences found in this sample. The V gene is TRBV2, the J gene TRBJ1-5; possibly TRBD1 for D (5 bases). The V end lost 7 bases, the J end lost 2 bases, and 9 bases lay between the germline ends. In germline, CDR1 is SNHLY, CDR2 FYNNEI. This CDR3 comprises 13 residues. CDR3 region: CASTGTGNQPQHF. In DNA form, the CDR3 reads TGTGCCAGCACAGGGACGGGCAATCAGCCCCAGCATTTT.

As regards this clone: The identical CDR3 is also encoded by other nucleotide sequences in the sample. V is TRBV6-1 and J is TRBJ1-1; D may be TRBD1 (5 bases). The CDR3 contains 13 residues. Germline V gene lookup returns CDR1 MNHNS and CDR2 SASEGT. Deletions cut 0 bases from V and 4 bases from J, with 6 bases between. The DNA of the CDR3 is TGTGCCAGCAGTGAAGCGGGGGGCACTGAAGCTTTCTTT. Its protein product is CASSEAGGTEAFF.

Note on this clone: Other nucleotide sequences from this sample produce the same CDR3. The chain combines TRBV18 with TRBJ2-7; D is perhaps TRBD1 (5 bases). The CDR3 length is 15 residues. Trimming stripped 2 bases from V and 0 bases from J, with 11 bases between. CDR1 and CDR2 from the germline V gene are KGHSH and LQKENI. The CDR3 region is CASSPGAQVSYEQYF. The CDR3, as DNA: TGTGCCAGCTCACCAGGTGCACAGGTCTCCTACGAGCAGTACTTC. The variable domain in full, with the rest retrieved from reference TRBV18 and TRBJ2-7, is NAGVMQNPRHLVRRRGQEARLRCSPMKGHSHVYWYRQLPEEGLKFMVYLQKENIIDESGMPKERFSAEFPKEGPSILRIQQVVRGDSAAYFCASSPGAQVSYEQYFGPGTRLTVT.

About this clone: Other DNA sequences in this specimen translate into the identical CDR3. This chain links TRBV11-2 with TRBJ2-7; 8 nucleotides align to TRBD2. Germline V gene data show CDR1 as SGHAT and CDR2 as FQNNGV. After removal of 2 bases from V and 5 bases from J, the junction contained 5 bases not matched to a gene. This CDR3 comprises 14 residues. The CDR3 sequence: CASSLTGGLNEQYF. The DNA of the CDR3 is TGTGCCAGCAGCTTAACGGGGGGGCTCAACGAGCAGTACTTC. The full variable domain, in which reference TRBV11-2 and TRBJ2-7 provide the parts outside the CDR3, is EAGVAQSPRYKIIEKRQSVAFWCNPISGHATLYWYQQILGQGPKLLIQFQNNGVVDDSQLPKDRFSAERLKGVDSTLKIQPAKLEDSAVYLCASSLTGGLNEQYFGPGTRLTVT.

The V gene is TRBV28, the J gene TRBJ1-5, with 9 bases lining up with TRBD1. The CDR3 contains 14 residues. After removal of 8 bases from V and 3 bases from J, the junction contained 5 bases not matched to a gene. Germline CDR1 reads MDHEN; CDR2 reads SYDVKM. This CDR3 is CASAGTGPNQPQHF. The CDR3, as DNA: TGTGCCAGCGCCGGGACAGGGCCCAATCAGCCCCAGCATTTT.

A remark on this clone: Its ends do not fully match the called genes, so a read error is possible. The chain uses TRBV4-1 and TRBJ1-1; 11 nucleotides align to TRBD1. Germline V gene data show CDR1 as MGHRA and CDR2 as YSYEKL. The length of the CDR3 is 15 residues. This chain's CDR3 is CASSQTGTGGTEAFF. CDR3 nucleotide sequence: TGTGCCAGCAGCCAGACCGGGACAGGGGGCACTGAAGCTTTCTTT.

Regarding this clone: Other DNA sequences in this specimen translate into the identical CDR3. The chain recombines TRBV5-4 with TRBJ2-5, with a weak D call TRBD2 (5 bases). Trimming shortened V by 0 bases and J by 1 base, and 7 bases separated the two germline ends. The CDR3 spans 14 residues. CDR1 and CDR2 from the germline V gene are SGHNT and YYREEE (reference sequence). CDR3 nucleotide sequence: TGTGCCAGCAGCTTGGTAGGGAGCCAAGAGACCCAGTACTTC. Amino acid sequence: CASSLVGSQETQYF.

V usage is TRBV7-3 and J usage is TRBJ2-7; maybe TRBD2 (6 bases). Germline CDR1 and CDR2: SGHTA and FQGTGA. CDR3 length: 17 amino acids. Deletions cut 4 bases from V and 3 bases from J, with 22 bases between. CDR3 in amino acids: CASSSPILGRLHYEQYF. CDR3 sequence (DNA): TGTGCCAGCAGCTCCCCGATCCTTGGGAGGCTACACTACGAGCAGTACTTC.

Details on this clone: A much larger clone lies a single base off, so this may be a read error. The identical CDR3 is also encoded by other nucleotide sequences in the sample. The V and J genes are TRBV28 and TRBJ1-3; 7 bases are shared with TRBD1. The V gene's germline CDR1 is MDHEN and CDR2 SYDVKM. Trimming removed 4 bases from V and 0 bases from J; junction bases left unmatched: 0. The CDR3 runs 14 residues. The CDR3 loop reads CASSSGGSGNTIYF. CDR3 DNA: TGTGCCAGCAGTTCAGGGGGCTCTGGAAACACCATATATTTT.

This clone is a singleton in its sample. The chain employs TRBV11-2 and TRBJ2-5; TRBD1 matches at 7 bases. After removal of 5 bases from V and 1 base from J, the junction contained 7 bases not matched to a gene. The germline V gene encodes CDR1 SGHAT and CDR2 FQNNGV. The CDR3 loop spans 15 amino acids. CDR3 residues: CASSPAGQVQETQYF. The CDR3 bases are TGTGCCAGCAGCCCGGCCGGACAGGTCCAAGAGACCCAGTACTTC.

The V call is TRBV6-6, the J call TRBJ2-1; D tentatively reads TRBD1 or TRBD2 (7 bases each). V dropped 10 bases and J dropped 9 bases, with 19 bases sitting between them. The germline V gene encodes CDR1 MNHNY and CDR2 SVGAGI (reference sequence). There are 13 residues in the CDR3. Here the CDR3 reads CATTGRPGGEQFF. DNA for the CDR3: TGTGCCACCACCGGGAGGCCAGGGGGTGAGCAGTTCTTC.

Here the CDR3 DNA reads TGTGCCTGGAGTCGCGGACAGGGGGCACAAGAGACCCAGTACTTC. It codes for CAWSRGQGAQETQYF. V and J are TRBV30 and TRBJ2-5, with 11 nucleotides matching TRBD1. This CDR3 region has 15 residues. Trimming removed 2 bases from V and 2 bases from J; junction bases left unmatched: 4. Germline V lookup: CDR1 GTSNPN, CDR2 SVGIG (reference sequence).

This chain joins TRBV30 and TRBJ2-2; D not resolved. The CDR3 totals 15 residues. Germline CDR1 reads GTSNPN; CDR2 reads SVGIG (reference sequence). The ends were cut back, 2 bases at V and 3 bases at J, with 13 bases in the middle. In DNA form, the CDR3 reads TGTGCCTGGAGTTTCCCAGGTAGAGACACCGGGGAGCTGTTTTTT. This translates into CAWSFPGRDTGELFF.

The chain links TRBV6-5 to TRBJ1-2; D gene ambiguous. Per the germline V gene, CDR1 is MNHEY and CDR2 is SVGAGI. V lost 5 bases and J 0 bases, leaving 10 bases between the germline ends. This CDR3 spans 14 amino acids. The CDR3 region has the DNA TGTGCCAGCAGTAGGGAATCAGCTAACTATGGCTACACCTTC. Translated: CASSRESANYGYTF.

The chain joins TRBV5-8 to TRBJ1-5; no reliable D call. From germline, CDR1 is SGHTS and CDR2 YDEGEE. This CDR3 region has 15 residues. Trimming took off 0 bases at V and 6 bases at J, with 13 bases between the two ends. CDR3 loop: CASSLARGSGQPQHF. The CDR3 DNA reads TGTGCCAGCAGCTTGGCGCGGGGATCGGGTCAGCCCCAGCATTTT.

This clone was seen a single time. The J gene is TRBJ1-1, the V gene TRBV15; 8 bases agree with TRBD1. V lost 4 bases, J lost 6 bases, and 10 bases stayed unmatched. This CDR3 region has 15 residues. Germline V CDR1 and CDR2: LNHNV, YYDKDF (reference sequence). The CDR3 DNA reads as TGTGCCACCAGCATCCGACAGGGGTACATCGCTGAAGCTTTCTTT. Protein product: CATSIRQGYIAEAFF.